Listed below are T cell receptor beta chains from one sample, sequenced in a study of cytomegalovirus exposure and HLA in healthy donors. Repertoires were generated with immunoSEQ multiplex PCR, while TCRdb's copy carries only in-frame clones and drops some. The data contain 85,000 to 100,000 clones, just under 85% of them singletons. Sequencing was performed on PBMCs. The receptors were sampled from a woman younger than 35 in good health and CMV-seropositive. The CDR3 runs from the conserved cysteine through the conserved F or W. Each record gives: J gene, V gene, clone size, D gene, CDR3 length, CDR3 DNA, CDR3 protein. A D gene is named only where the DNA matches it firmly. The size field is filled for only some rows; it gives once, few, many or a size class.

>TRBJ2-1|TRBV13|.|.|17
TGTGCCAGCAGCTTAGGCCGATCAAGCGGTACCTACAATGAGCAGTTCTTC
CASSLGRSSGTYNEQFF
>TRBJ1-1|TRBV13|few|.|14
TGTGCCAGCAGCTTAAGTATCTTAGACACTGAAGCTTTCTTT
CASSLSILDTEAFF
>TRBJ2-5|TRBV7-8|.|.|13
TGTGCCAGCAGCTTAGCTTGGCGGGAGACCCAGTACTTC
CASSLAWRETQYF
>TRBJ2-1|TRBV5-1|.|.|16
TGCGCCAGCAGCTTGGGCGGCTTTTACTCCTACAATGAGCAGTTCTTC
CASSLGGFYSYNEQFF
>TRBJ2-3|TRBV5-6|.|TRBD2|15
TGTGCCAGCAGCTTGGAACTAGCGAGCACAGATACGCAGTATTTT
CASSLELASTDTQYF
>TRBJ2-1|TRBV13|.|.|13
TGTGCCAGCAGCTGGGGACTTGAGAATGAGCAGTTCTTC
CASSWGLENEQFF
>TRBJ1-5|TRBV2|.|.|16
TGTGCCAGCAGTGAGTTCAAGGACTTGGATAATCAGCCCCAGCATTTT
CASSEFKDLDNQPQHF
>TRBJ2-1|TRBV10-3|few|.|12
TGTGCCATCAGTCAAGTGGGGGGTGAGCAGTTCTTC
CAISQVGGEQFF
>TRBJ1-1|TRBV18|.|.|13
TGTGCCAGCTCACTCGACCGGAGCACTGAAGCTTTCTTT
CASSLDRSTEAFF
>TRBJ2-5|TRBV13|.|TRBD2|17
TGTGCCAGCAGCTTCTGGACTAGCGGGTCCCATCGAGAGACCCAGTACTTC
CASSFWTSGSHRETQYF
>TRBJ2-4|TRBV28|.|.|14
TGTGCCAGCTCAATAGCGGTAGCCAAAAACATTCAGTACTTC
CASSIAVAKNIQYF
>TRBJ2-7|TRBV28|once|TRBD1|13
TGTGCCAGCAGCCCGGGACAGGGTGGCGGGCAGTACTTC
CASSPGQGGGQYF
>TRBJ2-1|TRBV9|once|TRBD2|15
TGTGCCAGCAGCACCCAGCGGGGGGGCTACAATGAGCAGTTCTTC
CASSTQRGGYNEQFF
>TRBJ2-5|TRBV5-6|.|.|12
TGTGCCAGCAGCTTGATGGCAAAGACCCAGTACTTC
CASSLMAKTQYF
>TRBJ2-3|TRBV27|.|.|14
TGTGCCAGCAGTTTAGTGGACACGGCCGATACGCAGTATTTT
CASSLVDTADTQYF
>TRBJ2-1|TRBV6-1|.|.|15
TGTGCCAGCAGCAAGACGGGAGTGAGATTCAATGAGCAGTTCTTC
CASSKTGVRFNEQFF
>TRBJ2-2|TRBV11-3|once|TRBD2|16
TGTGCCAGCAGCCGGGGACTAGCGGGAGGGGCAGGGGAGCTGTTTTTT
CASSRGLAGGAGELFF
>TRBJ1-1|TRBV7-3|.|TRBD1|13
TGTGCCAGCAGCGCAAGCAGGGGGCGTGAAGCTTTCTTT
CASSASRGREAFF
>TRBJ2-7|TRBV7-9|.|TRBD1|15
TGTGCCAGCAGCTTCGGGCAGGGGGTCTCCTACGAGCAGTACTTC
CASSFGQGVSYEQYF
>TRBJ2-7|TRBV20-1|.|TRBD2|11
TGCAGTGTGAGCGGGACCTACGAGCAGTACTTC
CSVSGTYEQYF
>TRBJ2-7|TRBV9|.|TRBD2|15
TGTGCCAGCAGCGTAGGTGCGGGAGACTTATACGAGCAGTACTTC
CASSVGAGDLYEQYF
>TRBJ2-3|TRBV30|.|TRBD2|14
TGTGCCTGGGAAAGCGGGAGTAGCGCAGATACGCAGTATTTT
CAWESGSSADTQYF
>TRBJ1-1|TRBV5-8|few|.|14
TGTGCCAGCACACGTGGGCAACTCCACACTGAAGCTTTCTTT
CASTRGQLHTEAFF
>TRBJ2-7|TRBV7-8|.|.|15
TGTGCCAGCAGCCCATCGTCGACAGGAGCCTACGAGCAGTACTTC
CASSPSSTGAYEQYF
>TRBJ2-3|TRBV12-5|.|.|15
TGTGCTAGTGGTGGGCAGGGTTGGGACACAGATACGCAGTATTTT
CASGGQGWDTDTQYF
>TRBJ2-1|TRBV9|once|.|14
TGTGCCAGCAGCACCACGGGACTCTTAAATGAGCAGTTCTTC
CASSTTGLLNEQFF
>TRBJ2-1|TRBV5-1|.|TRBD2|16
TGCGCCAGCAGCTCGGCCAAGCGGGGGACCCACAATGAGCAGTTCTTC
CASSSAKRGTHNEQFF
>TRBJ2-3|TRBV6-5|once|.|15
TGTGCCAGCAGTTACTTCGGCAGGGGCACAGATACGCAGTATTTT
CASSYFGRGTDTQYF
>TRBJ2-7|TRBV7-9|.|TRBD2|14
TGTGCCAGCAGCGTTGGACTAGCGGGTAACGAGCAGTACTTC
CASSVGLAGNEQYF
>TRBJ2-2|TRBV6-5|.|.|13
TGTGCCAGCAGCAGCACTAGTAGGGCGGAGCTGTTTTTT
CASSSTSRAELFF
>TRBJ1-5|TRBV9|.|TRBD1|14
TGTGCCAGCAGCGGAGAGGACAGGGCGCAGCCCCAGCATTTT
CASSGEDRAQPQHF
>TRBJ1-1|TRBV27|.|.|13
TGTGCCACGAGGGAGGACATGAACACTGAAGCTTTCTTT
CATREDMNTEAFF
>TRBJ2-1|TRBV6-5|.|TRBD1|11
TGTGCCAGCAGGACAGGGTTCGTTCAGTTCTTC
CASRTGFVQFF
>TRBJ2-3|TRBV27|.|TRBD2|18
TGTGCCAGCAGTTTAAGGTCCGTCCTAGCGGGCTCCACAGATACGCAGTATTTT
CASSLRSVLAGSTDTQYF
>TRBJ2-5|TRBV5-4|.|.|16
TGTGCCAGCAGCTGGGGTCCCCTTCAAGCGGAAGAGACCCAGTACTTC
CASSWGPLQAEETQYF
>TRBJ1-3|TRBV6-1|few|.|14
TGTGCCAGCAGTGAAGCGACTGGTGGAAACACCATATATTTT
CASSEATGGNTIYF
>TRBJ1-2|TRBV6-1|.|.|13
TGTGCCAGCAGGGAGGGTGACGGGGACGGCTACACCTTC
CASREGDGDGYTF
>TRBJ2-2|TRBV5-1|.|.|14
TGCGCCAGCAGCCCGGACAGATTAACCGGGGAGCTGTTTTTT
CASSPDRLTGELFF
>TRBJ2-7|TRBV18|.|TRBD2|15
TGTGCCAGCTCACCATCTAGCGGGGACCCCTACGAGCAGTACTTC
CASSPSSGDPYEQYF
>TRBJ1-5|TRBV19|few|.|13
TGTGCCAGTAGTCCAATTAGCAATCAGCCCCAGCATTTT
CASSPISNQPQHF